This T cell receptor beta chain was sequenced for a study of Graves' ophthalmopathy and Graves' hyperthyroidism. Whole-study results and caveats: A 13-signature model separated ophthalmopathy from stable hyperthyroidism, about 91% sensitivity, just over 80% specificity.

As regards this clonotype: Antigen: not known.

The CDR3 is 14 amino acids. Looked up from germline, CDR1 is SGHRS and CDR2 is YFSETQ. V was cut by 3 bases and J by 2 bases, with 12 bases left in between. Someone took the PBMCs out of 10 ml of fresh peripheral blood. Amplification from RNA transcripts yielded the TCR beta CDR3 regions. The authors performed first-round RT-PCR with HTBI primers and then a second-round multiplex PCR. TCRdb itself ran the multiplex PCR reads through MiXCR, one entry per CDR3 protein. This table holds 300,000 to 350,000 distinct CDR3 sequences, roughly 16% found once. This clonotype originated in an adult man with Graves' ophthalmopathy. The specimen was peripheral blood. The genes are TRBV5-1 and TRBJ2-7; a possible D gene is TRBD2 (6 bases). The CDR3 DNA follows: TGCGCCAGCAGCTCCGGACTACTTGCCTACGAGCAGTACTTC. Translation gives CASSSGLLAYEQYF.